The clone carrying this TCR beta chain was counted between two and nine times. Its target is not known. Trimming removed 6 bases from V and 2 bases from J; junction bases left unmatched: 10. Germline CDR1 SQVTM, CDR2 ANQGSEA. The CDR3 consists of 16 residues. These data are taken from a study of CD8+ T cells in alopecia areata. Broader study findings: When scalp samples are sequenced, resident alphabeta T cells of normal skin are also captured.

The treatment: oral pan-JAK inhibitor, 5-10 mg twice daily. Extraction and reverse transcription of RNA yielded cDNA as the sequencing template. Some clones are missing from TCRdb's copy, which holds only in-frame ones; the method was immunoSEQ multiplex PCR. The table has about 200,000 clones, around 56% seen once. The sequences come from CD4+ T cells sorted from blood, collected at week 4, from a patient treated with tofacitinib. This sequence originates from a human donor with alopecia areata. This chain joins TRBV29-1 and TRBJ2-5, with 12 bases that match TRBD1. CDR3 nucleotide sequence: TGCAGCGTCCGGGACAGGGGGCTTCGGAAACAAGAGACCCAGTACTTC. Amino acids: CSVRDRGLRKQETQYF.